Listed below are T cell receptor beta chains from one sample, sequenced in a study of spatial heterogeneity in lung cancer. Using its own MiXCR run on the 5' RACE reads, TCRdb lists one record per CDR3 protein. The sample lists 40,000 or so distinct CDR3 sequences; around 7.2% were seen once. This material consisted of PBMCs, taken at surgery. The receptors come from a male donor with early-stage non-small cell lung cancer. Each CDR3 is given with its conserved first and last residue. A D gene is named only where the DNA matches it firmly. The size of a clone is reported for some rows only, either as once, few or many, or as a class for expanded clones.

>TRBV5-1|TRBJ2-7|.|many
TGCGCCAGCAGCTTGGTTGCAGGGGATCGCTACGAGCAGTACTTC
CASSLVAGDRYEQYF
>TRBV14|TRBJ1-6|TRBD1|few
TGTGCCAGCAGCCCCCCCGGGGACAGATATAATTCACCCCTCCACTTT
CASSPPGDRYNSPLHF
>TRBV7-2|TRBJ2-3|TRBD1|many
TGTGCCAGCAGCTTACTGGGACAGGGCCCAGATACGCAGTATTTT
CASSLLGQGPDTQYF
>TRBV11-2|TRBJ2-5|.|many
TGTGCCAGCAGCCCTGACCGTGGGGAGACCCAGTACTTC
CASSPDRGETQYF
>TRBV7-7|TRBJ2-1|TRBD2|many
TGTGCTAGCAGCCCGAAAGGAGTAGCGGGGAGGACTGAGCAGTTCTTC
CASSPKGVAGRTEQFF
>TRBV18|TRBJ1-1|.|many
TGTGCCAGCTCCCGGGACACGAGGAAACTGAACACTGAAGCTTTCTTT
CASSRDTRKLNTEAFF
>TRBV28|TRBJ1-1|.|many
TGTGCCAGCAGTTTTAGAAACGCGGAAGCTTTCTTT
CASSFRNAEAFF
>TRBV6-8|TRBJ2-7|TRBD2|many
TGTGCCAGCATGGGGGGACTAGCGGGACTCGCGGACTACGAGCAGTACTTC
CASMGGLAGLADYEQYF
>TRBV7-7|TRBJ1-3|TRBD1|many
TGTGCTAGCAGCTCCGGGACAGGGGGCTCTGGAAACACCATATATTTT
CASSSGTGGSGNTIYF
>TRBV7-8|TRBJ2-1|TRBD2|many
TGTGCCAGCAGCTTAGTAGCGGGGGTTAGGAATGAGCAGTTCTTC
CASSLVAGVRNEQFF
>TRBV14|TRBJ1-1|.|many
TGTGCCAGCAGCCAAGATCGGGTAACTGAAGCTTTCTTT
CASSQDRVTEAFF
>TRBV7-8|TRBJ2-1|.|many
TGTGCCAGCACCACTCCAAACAGGTACAATGAGCAGTTCTTC
CASTTPNRYNEQFF
>TRBV6-6|TRBJ2-7|.|.
TGTGCCACCCATAAAGAACAGGGCTCCTACGAGCAGTACTTC
CATHKEQGSYEQYF
>TRBV2|TRBJ2-2|.|.
TGTGCCAGCAGTGGGACTACGAACACCGGGGAGCTGTTTTTT
CASSGTTNTGELFF
>TRBV3-1|TRBJ1-5|TRBD1|.
TGTGCCAGCAGCCGTTCAGGGGGCACTCAGCCCCAGCATTTT
CASSRSGGTQPQHF
>TRBV19|TRBJ1-1|.|.
TGTGCCAGTAGTATAGGTGGGGGCGTTGGAATGAGTACTGAAGCTTTCTTT
CASSIGGGVGMSTEAFF
>TRBV5-1|TRBJ2-3|.|many
TGCGCCAGCAGCTTGGGGGAGAGCACAGATACGCAGTATTTT
CASSLGESTDTQYF
>TRBV28|TRBJ1-1|.|many
TGTGCCAGCAAGCAGGGAGACACTGAAGCTTTCTTT
CASKQGDTEAFF
>TRBV12-3/TRBV12-4|TRBJ1-2|.|many
TGTGCCAGCAGTACCCGGTCATTCTATGGCTACACCTTC
CASSTRSFYGYTF
>TRBV7-2|TRBJ1-2|.|many
TGTGCCAGCAGCTTACGGGGGGTCTATGGCTACACCTTC
CASSLRGVYGYTF
>TRBV6-6|TRBJ2-7|.|.
TGTGCCAGCCGTGAGGGAACAACCTACGAGCAGTACTTC
CASREGTTYEQYF
>TRBV13|TRBJ2-1|.|many
TGTGCCAGCAGCTTAAGAGATCGTCGGTTCTTC
CASSLRDRRFF
>TRBV12-3/TRBV12-4|TRBJ1-1|TRBD1|.
TGTGCCAGCAGCCGACAAACGCAGGGGGGGGACACTGAAGCTTTCTTT
CASSRQTQGGDTEAFF
>TRBV21-1|TRBJ1-3|.|.
TGTGCCAGCAGCAAAGTGGGAGGGAGGTCTGGAAACACCATATATTTT
CASSKVGGRSGNTIYF
>TRBV6-6|TRBJ1-1|TRBD1|many
TGTGCCAGCAGTTACCGGACAGGGGGTGACACTGAAGCTTTCTTT
CASSYRTGGDTEAFF
>TRBV6-2/TRBV6-3|TRBJ2-3|.|few
TGTGCCAGCAGTTACTCGCACGGGAGTGGAGATACGCAGTATTTT
CASSYSHGSGDTQYF
>TRBV7-3|TRBJ2-5|TRBD1|.
TGTGCCAGCAGCTCACAGGGGGGAAGAAACCAAGAGACCCAGTACTTC
CASSSQGGRNQETQYF
>TRBV7-9|TRBJ2-7|.|many
TGTGCCAGCAGCTTGGGAAGCTACGAGCAGTACTTC
CASSLGSYEQYF
>TRBV7-2|TRBJ2-4|.|few
TGTGCCAGCAGCCCTCGTTTGGGCAAAAACATTCAGTACTTC
CASSPRLGKNIQYF
>TRBV5-1|TRBJ2-2|.|few
TGCGCCAGCAGCTTGGAAGGCAGTCGCACCGGGGAGCTGTTTTTT
CASSLEGSRTGELFF
>TRBV25-1|TRBJ2-5|.|many
TGTGCCAGCAGTCCAGAGGGGAAGGCGGCCCAGTACTTC
CASSPEGKAAQYF
>TRBV12-3/TRBV12-4|TRBJ1-5|.|many
TGTGCCAGCAGTTTTCAAAGCAATCAGCCCCAGCATTTT
CASSFQSNQPQHF
>TRBV6-5|TRBJ2-3|.|few
TGTGCCAGTTCAACTCGGACTAGCACAGATACGCAGTATTTT
CASSTRTSTDTQYF
>TRBV5-1|TRBJ1-1|TRBD1|many
TGCGCCAGCAGCTTAGGACAGGGGCGTACTGAAGCTTTCTTT
CASSLGQGRTEAFF
>TRBV15|TRBJ2-1|TRBD2|many
TGTGCCACCAGCAACCGACTAGCGGGAGCTTATAATGAGCAGTTCTTC
CATSNRLAGAYNEQFF